The rows below give T cell receptor beta chains drawn from one sample of a study of T cell responses to AZD1222 COVID-19 vaccine. Here immunoSEQ multiplex PCR was the method, and the copy in TCRdb shows in-frame clones only, minus some. The sample has roughly 200,000 clones, approximately 86% seen once. Sequenced here: peripheral blood, sampled on day 0 of AZD1222 vaccination. These TCRs come from an adult in good health. CDR3s include the opening cysteine and the closing phenylalanine or tryptophan. Fields, in order: D gene, J gene, V gene, clone size, CDR3 protein, CDR3 DNA. The D gene is left open where the match is weak. A clone size is listed for some rows: how often the clone was seen (once, few, many), or a class if it is expanded.

D gene: .
J gene: TRBJ2-7
V gene: TRBV6-5
clone size: .
CDR3 protein: CASSYPDSYRDYEQYF
CDR3 DNA: TGTGCCAGCAGTTACCCGGACTCCTATCGGGACTACGAGCAGTACTTC

D gene: .
J gene: TRBJ1-2
V gene: TRBV29-1
clone size: .
CDR3 protein: CSVALGGSAQSLYGYTF
CDR3 DNA: TGCAGCGTTGCTTTGGGGGGCTCAGCGCAGAGTCTCTATGGCTACACCTTC

D gene: TRBD1
J gene: TRBJ2-5
V gene: TRBV7-8
clone size: .
CDR3 protein: CASSFDRAGETQYF
CDR3 DNA: TGTGCCAGCAGCTTCGACAGGGCAGGGGAGACCCAGTACTTC

D gene: .
J gene: TRBJ1-5
V gene: TRBV19
clone size: .
CDR3 protein: CASSIGQGKNQPQHF
CDR3 DNA: TGTGCCAGTAGTATTGGGCAGGGCAAGAATCAGCCCCAGCATTTT

D gene: .
J gene: TRBJ1-5
V gene: TRBV4-2
clone size: .
CDR3 protein: CASRSERGFLDQPQHF
CDR3 DNA: TGTGCCAGCAGATCAGAGAGGGGGTTTCTTGATCAGCCCCAGCATTTT

D gene: TRBD2
J gene: TRBJ2-3
V gene: TRBV11-2
clone size: .
CDR3 protein: CASSLNGGTPSTDTQYF
CDR3 DNA: TGTGCCAGCAGCTTAAACGGGGGGACCCCTAGCACAGATACGCAGTATTTT

D gene: .
J gene: TRBJ2-7
V gene: TRBV7-9
clone size: .
CDR3 protein: CASSAAWTAVEYEQYF
CDR3 DNA: TGTGCCAGCAGCGCAGCTTGGACCGCGGTTGAGTACGAGCAGTACTTC

D gene: TRBD2
J gene: TRBJ2-7
V gene: TRBV6-1
clone size: .
CDR3 protein: CASSALAGGSSYEQYF
CDR3 DNA: TGTGCCAGCAGTGCACTAGCGGGGGGAAGCTCCTACGAGCAGTACTTC

D gene: .
J gene: TRBJ2-3
V gene: TRBV7-9
clone size: .
CDR3 protein: CASTVRDQSTDTQYF
CDR3 DNA: TGTGCCAGCACCGTCCGGGACCAAAGCACAGATACGCAGTATTTT

D gene: .
J gene: TRBJ1-1
V gene: TRBV21-1
clone size: once
CDR3 protein: CASSESSGTVNTEAFF
CDR3 DNA: TGTGCCAGCAGCGAGTCTTCAGGGACAGTGAACACTGAAGCTTTCTTT

D gene: .
J gene: TRBJ2-7
V gene: TRBV18
clone size: .
CDR3 protein: CASSPDSSGAYEQYF
CDR3 DNA: TGTGCCAGCTCCCCGGACAGCTCTGGGGCCTACGAGCAGTACTTC

D gene: TRBD1
J gene: TRBJ1-1
V gene: TRBV5-6
clone size: .
CDR3 protein: CASSFWTGRAEAFF
CDR3 DNA: TGTGCCAGCAGTTTTTGGACAGGGAGGGCTGAAGCTTTCTTT

D gene: .
J gene: TRBJ2-1
V gene: TRBV7-3
clone size: .
CDR3 protein: CASSLQGGGEQFF
CDR3 DNA: TGTGCCAGCAGCTTACAAGGGGGTGGGGAGCAGTTCTTC

D gene: .
J gene: TRBJ1-2
V gene: TRBV4-3
clone size: .
CDR3 protein: CASSQERGRDYGYTF
CDR3 DNA: TGCGCCAGCAGCCAAGAAAGGGGCCGGGACTATGGCTACACCTTC

D gene: .
J gene: TRBJ1-1
V gene: TRBV20-1
clone size: once
CDR3 protein: CSATREVEAFF
CDR3 DNA: TGCAGTGCTACCCGGGAAGTTGAAGCTTTCTTT

D gene: TRBD2
J gene: TRBJ2-7
V gene: TRBV7-2
clone size: .
CDR3 protein: CASSLEAGGEQYF
CDR3 DNA: TGTGCCAGCAGCTTAGAAGCGGGGGGCGAGCAGTACTTC

D gene: .
J gene: TRBJ1-6
V gene: TRBV2
clone size: .
CDR3 protein: CASSVGSSYNSPLHF
CDR3 DNA: TGTGCCAGCAGTGTGGGTTCCTCCTATAATTCACCCCTCCACTTT

D gene: TRBD1
J gene: TRBJ1-1
V gene: TRBV6-6
clone size: .
CDR3 protein: CASSLGGPGGEAFF
CDR3 DNA: TGTGCCAGCAGTCTCGGAGGGCCAGGGGGTGAAGCTTTCTTT

D gene: .
J gene: TRBJ1-5
V gene: TRBV5-6
clone size: .
CDR3 protein: CASSLPDNNQPQHF
CDR3 DNA: TGTGCCAGCAGCTTGCCAGACAACAATCAGCCCCAGCATTTT

D gene: .
J gene: TRBJ2-7
V gene: TRBV7-8
clone size: .
CDR3 protein: CASSLDHNNYEQYF
CDR3 DNA: TGTGCCAGCAGCTTAGACCACAATAACTACGAGCAGTACTTC

D gene: TRBD1
J gene: TRBJ2-1
V gene: TRBV29-1
clone size: .
CDR3 protein: CSGATGYFEQFF
CDR3 DNA: TGCAGTGGTGCGACAGGGTACTTTGAGCAGTTCTTC

D gene: .
J gene: TRBJ1-4
V gene: TRBV27
clone size: .
CDR3 protein: CASSWGSRNEKLFF
CDR3 DNA: TGTGCCAGCAGTTGGGGGAGCCGGAATGAAAAACTGTTTTTT

D gene: .
J gene: TRBJ1-2
V gene: TRBV30
clone size: .
CDR3 protein: CAWSVFSSPHYGYTF
CDR3 DNA: TGTGCCTGGAGTGTATTCTCTTCCCCCCACTATGGCTACACCTTC

D gene: TRBD2
J gene: TRBJ2-3
V gene: TRBV2
clone size: .
CDR3 protein: CASNVLAGGGDTQYF
CDR3 DNA: TGTGCCAGCAACGTACTAGCGGGGGGAGGAGATACGCAGTATTTT

D gene: TRBD1
J gene: TRBJ1-6
V gene: TRBV11-1
clone size: .
CDR3 protein: CASSLSGGSSPLHF
CDR3 DNA: TGTGCCAGCAGCCTTTCAGGGGGTAGCTCACCCCTCCACTTT

D gene: TRBD1
J gene: TRBJ1-1
V gene: TRBV29-1
clone size: .
CDR3 protein: CSVLDRGGTEAFF
CDR3 DNA: TGCAGCGTCCTAGACAGGGGGGGCACTGAAGCTTTCTTT

D gene: TRBD2
J gene: TRBJ2-7
V gene: TRBV5-1
clone size: few
CDR3 protein: CASSPPGTSSEQYF
CDR3 DNA: TGCGCCAGCAGCCCCCCCGGGACTAGTTCGGAGCAGTACTTC

D gene: TRBD2
J gene: TRBJ2-1
V gene: TRBV2
clone size: .
CDR3 protein: CASSEATGKRGLHNEQFF
CDR3 DNA: TGTGCCAGCAGTGAAGCCACGGGAAAGCGGGGGCTCCACAATGAGCAGTTCTTC

D gene: TRBD2
J gene: TRBJ2-7
V gene: TRBV6-1
clone size: .
CDR3 protein: CASSATSGGPAYEQYF
CDR3 DNA: TGTGCCAGCAGTGCGACTAGCGGGGGGCCCGCCTACGAGCAGTACTTC

D gene: .
J gene: TRBJ2-7
V gene: TRBV30
clone size: .
CDR3 protein: CAWTDGFGSYEQYF
CDR3 DNA: TGTGCCTGGACCGATGGGTTCGGCTCATACGAGCAGTACTTC

D gene: .
J gene: TRBJ1-2
V gene: TRBV12-3/TRBV12-4
clone size: .
CDR3 protein: CASRAGGLDGYTF
CDR3 DNA: TGTGCCAGCAGGGCGGGGGGGCTTGATGGCTACACCTTC

D gene: TRBD1
J gene: TRBJ2-1
V gene: TRBV19
clone size: .
CDR3 protein: CASSPTGNEQFF
CDR3 DNA: TGTGCCAGTAGTCCGACAGGGAACGAGCAGTTCTTC

D gene: TRBD1
J gene: TRBJ2-1
V gene: TRBV19
clone size: .
CDR3 protein: CASTRQGSYNEQFF
CDR3 DNA: TGTGCCAGTACGCGACAGGGGTCCTACAATGAGCAGTTCTTC

D gene: TRBD1
J gene: TRBJ2-7
V gene: TRBV6-5
clone size: .
CDR3 protein: CASTAGTGDSYEQYF
CDR3 DNA: TGTGCCAGCACTGCAGGGACAGGCGACTCCTACGAGCAGTACTTC

D gene: TRBD1
J gene: TRBJ2-2
V gene: TRBV3-1/TRBV3-2
clone size: .
CDR3 protein: CATQAFGQGTGELFF
CDR3 DNA: TGTGCAACCCAAGCCTTTGGACAGGGGACCGGGGAGCTGTTTTTT

D gene: .
J gene: TRBJ1-3
V gene: TRBV4-2
clone size: .
CDR3 protein: CASSQAGVSGNTIYF
CDR3 DNA: TGTGCCAGCAGCCAAGCTGGGGTCTCTGGAAACACCATATATTTT

D gene: TRBD2
J gene: TRBJ2-1
V gene: TRBV5-1
clone size: .
CDR3 protein: CASSLGLAGDEQFF
CDR3 DNA: TGCGCCAGCAGCCTAGGACTAGCGGGGGATGAGCAGTTCTTC

D gene: .
J gene: TRBJ1-5
V gene: TRBV7-3
clone size: once
CDR3 protein: CASSLTGNQPQHF
CDR3 DNA: TGTGCCAGCAGCTTAACCGGGAATCAGCCCCAGCATTTT

D gene: .
J gene: TRBJ2-3
V gene: TRBV6-5
clone size: once
CDR3 protein: CASSYLATDTQYF
CDR3 DNA: TGTGCCAGCAGTTACTTGGCCACAGATACGCAGTATTTT

D gene: TRBD1
J gene: TRBJ2-7
V gene: TRBV18
clone size: .
CDR3 protein: CASSPQTGGEQYF
CDR3 DNA: TGTGCCAGCTCACCACAGACAGGGGGCGAGCAGTACTTC